This T cell receptor beta chain comes out of a study of blood T cells in healthy people across ages. Primed by a sample-barcoded 5' primer and a J-beta primer mix, a second PCR proceeded for roughly 6 to 12 cycles. TCRdb independently ran MiXCR on the 5' RACE reads; one entry per CDR3 protein. The sample shows hundreds of thousands of distinct CDR3 sequences, approximately 50% of them seen only once. The TCR sequence derives from an older woman in good health. Sequencing was performed on blood.

DNA for the CDR3: TGTGCCAGCAGCGACAGGGGGTACACAGATACGCAGTATTTT. This codes for CASSDRGYTDTQYF. The chain recombines TRBV12-3 or TRBV12-4 with TRBJ2-3; 9 bases agree with TRBD1. V lost 6 bases to trimming and J lost 2 bases; unmatched junction nucleotides: 3. The length of the CDR3 is 14 residues.